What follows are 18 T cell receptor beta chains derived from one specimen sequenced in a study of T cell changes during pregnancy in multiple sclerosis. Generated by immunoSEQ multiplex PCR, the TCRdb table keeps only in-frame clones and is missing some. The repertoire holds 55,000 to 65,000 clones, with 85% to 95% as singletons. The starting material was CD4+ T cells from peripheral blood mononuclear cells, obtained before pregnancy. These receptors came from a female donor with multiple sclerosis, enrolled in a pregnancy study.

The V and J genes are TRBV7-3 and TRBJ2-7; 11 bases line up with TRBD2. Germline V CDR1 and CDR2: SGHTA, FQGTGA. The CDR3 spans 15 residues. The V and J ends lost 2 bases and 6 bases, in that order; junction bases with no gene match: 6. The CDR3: CASSLDSGRAFEQYF. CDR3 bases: TGTGCCAGCAGCTTAGATAGCGGGAGGGCCTTCGAGCAGTACTTC.

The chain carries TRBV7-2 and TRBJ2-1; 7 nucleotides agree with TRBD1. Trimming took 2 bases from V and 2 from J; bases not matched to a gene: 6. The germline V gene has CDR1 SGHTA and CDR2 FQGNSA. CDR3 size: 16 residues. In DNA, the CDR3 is TGTGCCAGCAGCTTAACCGGGACAGTTGCCTACAATGAGCAGTTCTTC. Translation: CASSLTGTVAYNEQFF.

The CDR3 bases are TGTGCCAGCTCACCGGAACAGGGGAATAAGGAAAAACTGTTTTTT. It translates to CASSPEQGNKEKLFF. This chain links TRBV18 with TRBJ1-4; TRBD1 agrees at 7 bases. Trimming cost V 3 bases and J 8 bases; bases outside gene matches: 9. CDR3 length: 15 amino acids. Germline V gene lookup returns CDR1 KGHSH and CDR2 LQKENI.

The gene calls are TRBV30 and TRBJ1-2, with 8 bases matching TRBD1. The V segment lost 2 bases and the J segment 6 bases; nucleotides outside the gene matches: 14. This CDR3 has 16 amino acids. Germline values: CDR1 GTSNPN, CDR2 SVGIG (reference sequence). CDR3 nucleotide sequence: TGTGCCTGGAGTTGGGGCAGGGGGCAGCTTCAGGATGGCTACACCTTC. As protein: CAWSWGRGQLQDGYTF.

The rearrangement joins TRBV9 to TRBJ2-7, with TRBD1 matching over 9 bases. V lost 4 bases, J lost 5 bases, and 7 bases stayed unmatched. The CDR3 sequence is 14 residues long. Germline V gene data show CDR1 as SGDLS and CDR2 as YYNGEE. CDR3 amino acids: CASSPGTGKDEQYF. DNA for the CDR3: TGTGCCAGCAGCCCTGGGACAGGGAAGGACGAGCAGTACTTC.

The CDR3 protein is CASSLIATGTWEQYF. The CDR3 nucleotides are TGTGCCAGCAGTTTAATAGCGACAGGGACTTGGGAGCAGTACTTC. The chain has TRBV28 and TRBJ2-7; TRBD1 might be the D (7 bases). The length of the CDR3 is 15 residues. Trimming cost V 2 bases and J 7 bases, with 18 bases left between them. The germline gives CDR1 MDHEN, CDR2 SYDVKM. Complete variable domain (other parts from reference TRBV28 and TRBJ2-7): DVKVTQSSRYLVKRTGEKVFLECVQDMDHENMFWYRQDPGLGLRLIYFSYDVKMKEKGDIPEGYSVSREKKERFSLILESASTNQTSMYLCASSLIATGTWEQYFGPGTRLTVT.

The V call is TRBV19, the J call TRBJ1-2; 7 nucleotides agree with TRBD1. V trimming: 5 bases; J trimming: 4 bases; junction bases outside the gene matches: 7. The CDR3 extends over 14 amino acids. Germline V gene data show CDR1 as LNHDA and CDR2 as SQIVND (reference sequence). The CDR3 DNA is TGTGCCAGTAGTCTAACAGGGGCAAGCTATGGCTACACCTTC. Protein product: CASSLTGASYGYTF. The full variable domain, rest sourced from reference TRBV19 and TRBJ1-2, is DGGITQSPKYLFRKEGQNVTLSCEQNLNHDAMYWYRQDPGQGLRLIYYSQIVNDFQKGDIAEGYSVSREKKESFPLTVTSAQKNPTAFYLCASSLTGASYGYTFGSGTRLTVV.

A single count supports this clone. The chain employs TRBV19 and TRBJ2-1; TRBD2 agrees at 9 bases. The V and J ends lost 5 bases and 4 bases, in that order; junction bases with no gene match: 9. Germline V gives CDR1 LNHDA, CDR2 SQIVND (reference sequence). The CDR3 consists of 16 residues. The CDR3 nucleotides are TGTGCCAGTAGTCCCGGGGGTAGCGGGAGTTACAATGAGCAGTTCTTC. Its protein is CASSPGGSGSYNEQFF.

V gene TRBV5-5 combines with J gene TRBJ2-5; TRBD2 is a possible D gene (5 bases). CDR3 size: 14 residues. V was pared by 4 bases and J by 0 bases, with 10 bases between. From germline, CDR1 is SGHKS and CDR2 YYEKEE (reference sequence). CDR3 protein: CASSRTAYQETQYF. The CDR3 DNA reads TGTGCCAGCAGCAGGACTGCGTACCAAGAGACCCAGTACTTC.

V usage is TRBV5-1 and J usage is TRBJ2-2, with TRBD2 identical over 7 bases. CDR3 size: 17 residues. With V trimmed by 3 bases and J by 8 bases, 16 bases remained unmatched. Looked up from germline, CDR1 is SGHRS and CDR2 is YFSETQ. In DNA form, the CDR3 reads TGCGCCAGCAGCTCCTTTTCTAGCGGCCTGACCGCGGGGGAGCTGTTTTTT. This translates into CASSSFSSGLTAGELFF.

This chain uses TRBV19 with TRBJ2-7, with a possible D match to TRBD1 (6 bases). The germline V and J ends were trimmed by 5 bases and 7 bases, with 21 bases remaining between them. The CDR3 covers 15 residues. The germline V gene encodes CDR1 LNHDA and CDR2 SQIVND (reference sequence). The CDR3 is CASSATGALQGEQYF. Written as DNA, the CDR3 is TGTGCCAGTAGTGCCACCGGGGCACTCCAGGGGGAGCAGTACTTC.

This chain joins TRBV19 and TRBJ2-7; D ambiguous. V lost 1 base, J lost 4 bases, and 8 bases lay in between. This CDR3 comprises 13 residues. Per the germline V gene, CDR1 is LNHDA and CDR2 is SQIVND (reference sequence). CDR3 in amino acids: CASSIGHTYEQYF. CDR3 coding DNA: TGTGCCAGTAGTATAGGACACACATACGAGCAGTACTTC.

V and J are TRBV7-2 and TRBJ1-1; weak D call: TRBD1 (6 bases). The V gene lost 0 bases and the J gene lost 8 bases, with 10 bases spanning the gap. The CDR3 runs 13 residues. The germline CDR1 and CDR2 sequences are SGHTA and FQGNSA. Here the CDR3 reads CASSLAPGVEAFF. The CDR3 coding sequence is TGTGCCAGCAGCTTAGCCCCAGGGGTCGAAGCTTTCTTT.

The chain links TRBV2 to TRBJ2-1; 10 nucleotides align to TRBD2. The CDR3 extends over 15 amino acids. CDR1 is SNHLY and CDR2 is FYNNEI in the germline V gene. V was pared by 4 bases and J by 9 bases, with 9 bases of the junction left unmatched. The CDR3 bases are TGTGCCAGCAGTGTTCCAAGTAGCGGGAGGTCTGAGCAGTTCTTC. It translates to CASSVPSSGRSEQFF.

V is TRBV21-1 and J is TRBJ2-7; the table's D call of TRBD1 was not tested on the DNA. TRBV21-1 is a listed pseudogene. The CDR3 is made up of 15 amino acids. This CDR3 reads CASSKSGQGAHEQYF. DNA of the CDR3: TGTGCCAGCAGCAAATCGGGACAGGGGGCTCACGAGCAGTACTTC.

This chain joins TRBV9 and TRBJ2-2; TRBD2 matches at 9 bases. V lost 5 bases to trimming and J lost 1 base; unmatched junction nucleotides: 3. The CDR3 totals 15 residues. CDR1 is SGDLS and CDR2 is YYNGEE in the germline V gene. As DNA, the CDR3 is TGTGCCAGCAGTGCTAGCGGGATGAACACCGGGGAGCTGTTTTTT. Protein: CASSASGMNTGELFF.

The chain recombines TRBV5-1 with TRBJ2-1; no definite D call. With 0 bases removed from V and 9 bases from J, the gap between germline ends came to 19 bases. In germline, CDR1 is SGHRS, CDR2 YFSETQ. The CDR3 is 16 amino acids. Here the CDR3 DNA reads TGCGCCAGCAGCTTGGAGATGGGCCCCAAGGCCTCTGAGCAGTTCTTC. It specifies CASSLEMGPKASEQFF.

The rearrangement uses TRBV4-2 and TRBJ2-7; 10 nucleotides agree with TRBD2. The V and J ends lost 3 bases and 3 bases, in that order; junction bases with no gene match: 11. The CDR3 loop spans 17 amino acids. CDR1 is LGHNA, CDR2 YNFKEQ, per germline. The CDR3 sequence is CASSHAVAGGKVYEQYF. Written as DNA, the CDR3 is TGTGCCAGCAGCCACGCGGTAGCGGGAGGTAAGGTCTACGAGCAGTACTTC.